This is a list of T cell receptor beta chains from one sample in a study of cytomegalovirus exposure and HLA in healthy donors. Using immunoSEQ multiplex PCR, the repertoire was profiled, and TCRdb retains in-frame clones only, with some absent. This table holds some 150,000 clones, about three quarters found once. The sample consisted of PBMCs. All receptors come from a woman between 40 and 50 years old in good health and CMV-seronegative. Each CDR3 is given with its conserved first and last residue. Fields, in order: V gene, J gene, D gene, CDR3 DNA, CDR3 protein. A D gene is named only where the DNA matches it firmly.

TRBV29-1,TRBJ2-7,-,TGCAGCGTTGAAGACAGGGTCTACGAGCAGTACTTC,CSVEDRVYEQYF
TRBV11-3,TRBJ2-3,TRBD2,TGTGCCAGCAGCCAGGGACTAGCGGAAGACACAGATACGCAGTATTTT,CASSQGLAEDTDTQYF
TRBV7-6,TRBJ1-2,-,TGTGCCAGCAGCTCCCAGCAGGACTATGGCTACACCTTC,CASSSQQDYGYTF
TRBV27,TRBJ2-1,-,TGTGCCAGCAGTTTAGGGGCTTCCTACAATGAGCAGTTCTTC,CASSLGASYNEQFF
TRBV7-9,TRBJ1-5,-,TGTGCCAGCAGCTTAGGTCACAGGGAAGATCAGCCCCAGCATTTT,CASSLGHREDQPQHF
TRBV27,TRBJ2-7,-,TGTGCCAGCAGTCCCGAGGGGGGGCGGGCCTCCTACGAGCAGTACTTC,CASSPEGGRASYEQYF
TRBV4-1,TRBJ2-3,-,TGCGCCAGCAGAGGGCCGGGGACTAGCACAGATACGCAGTATTTT,CASRGPGTSTDTQYF
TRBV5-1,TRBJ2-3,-,TGCGCCAGCAGCTTGGGAGCTAGCACCCACACAGATACGCAGTATTTT,CASSLGASTHTDTQYF
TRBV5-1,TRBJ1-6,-,TGCGCCAGCAGCTTAAGATTCCCGGTCGATAATTCACCCCTCCACTTT,CASSLRFPVDNSPLHF
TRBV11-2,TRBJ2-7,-,TGTGCCAGCAGCCTAGGACCTAGGACAAGTGTGTTGTACTTC,CASSLGPRTSVLYF